This TCR beta chain was sequenced for a study of T cell responses to AZD1222 COVID-19 vaccine. Looking at the study overall: Recipients boosted at about 4 weeks or about 12 weeks are pooled.

This CDR3 has 12 residues. The germline gives CDR1 MDHEN, CDR2 SYDVKM. Between the trimmed V and J ends, which lost 3 bases and 6 bases, there was a span of 8 bases. The data were produced by immunoSEQ multiplex PCR, yet TCRdb's version contains in-frame clones alone and is incomplete. The sample carries 100,000 to 150,000 clones, around 92% recorded once. The sequence was obtained from an adult in good health. The sample was peripheral blood, taken on day 0 of AZD1222 vaccination. This chain joins TRBV28 and TRBJ1-1, with D tentatively TRBD1 (5 bases). The DNA for the CDR3 is TGTGCCAGCAGTTTTGAGGGACCTGAAGCTTTCTTT. Its protein product is CASSFEGPEAFF.